The following is a T cell receptor (beta chain) sequence with its context. Its binding antigen is unknown. There are no base qualities to consult, and no much larger clone falls within one base. The library came from the immunoSEQ multiplex PCR assay. RNA was extracted from all samples and reverse transcribed into cDNA, which served as template for TCR sequencing. First-strand cDNA was synthesized with SuperScript III using a 2:1 mix of oligo-dT and random hexamers. Amplification bias was assessed with a synthetic immune receptor repertoire, and residual bias was removed computationally. On the study's bioinformatics: Raw reads were preprocessed to remove errors, and CDR3 was defined according to IMGT conventions as the region from the conserved cysteine to phenylalanine. To get clonality, Shannon entropy was normalized by log2 of the number of productive unique TCRs and the result was subtracted from 1. Whether each scalp clone was CD4 or CD8 was inferred by checking scalp TCRbeta sequences against the CD4 and CD8 repertoires from sorted blood. TCRdb retrieved this table from immuneACCESS and kept in-frame rearrangements only. Not all clones are present; in checked studies, unresolved V genes account for under half, and no reason is known for the remainder. V and J calls plus clone size are reproduced from that table; the DNA served to infer D and trimming. The sample contains 200,000 or so clones, 40% to 55% of them found a single time. The leading ten clones occupy over 2.5% of the sample.

From cysteine to phenylalanine, the CDR3 is 14 amino acids long. Only CDR3 DNA is held: 42 bases, read in frame from base 1. V is trimmed back by 4 bases and J by 9 bases, and the junction contains 9 bases that no gene match accounts for. CDR1 MNHNS and CDR2 SASEGT are derived from the germline V gene. The data were obtained in a study of CD8+ T cells in alopecia areata (dated by TCRdb to the late 2010s). In the study overall: The treated patients, all with moderate-to-severe alopecia areata, were enrolled in an open-label pilot trial of oral tofacitinib given at 5 to 10 mg twice daily. Tofacitinib was given for 6 to 18 months, followed by 6 months of follow-up off drug to assess delayed response and recurrence. For the treated patients, the SALT score, which quantifies what percentage of scalp surface area is affected, served as the measure of disease severity. High-throughput TCRbeta sequencing was used to examine T cell clonal expansion in alopecia areata in both the C3H/HeJ mouse model and human patients. Scalp tissue and sorted CD4+ and CD8+ peripheral blood T cells from patchy and totalis/universalis alopecia areata patients and from healthy controls were covered by human TCRbeta sequencing. Tofacitinib-treated patients had biopsies at baseline and at 4 and 24 weeks of treatment, with a later scalp biopsy in several patients. Scalp clonality was compared among normal scalp (n=4), patchy alopecia areata scalp (n=8), and alopecia totalis/universalis scalp (n=8). RNA was obtained with the PAXgene miRNA kit for fixed scalp, the miRNeasy kit for PBMCs, and the RNeasy kit for mouse skin. Amplification of TCRbeta CDR3 regions was done by immunoSEQ multiplex PCR using 35 Vbeta forward primers and 13 Jbeta reverse primers.

The treatment or condition label corresponds to: oral pan-JAK inhibitor, 5-10 mg twice daily. Peripheral blood and lesional scalp punch biopsies were obtained from patients with alopecia areata. PBMCs were separated by density centrifugation and stained for CD3, CD4 and CD8, after which CD4+ and CD8+ T cells were sorted on a FACSAria. Study-level results and caveats: Tofacitinib significantly decreased scalp clonality and the number of expanded CD8+ clones among the top 100 scalp clones. Higher clonality and more expanded CD8+ clones were observed in lesional scalp than in normal scalp, particularly in alopecia totalis/universalis, a finding suggestive of antigenic drive. Scalp TCR repertoire analysis is complicated because resident alphabeta T cells in normal human skin are also sequenced, whereas mouse skin is dominated by gammadelta T cells. During tofacitinib treatment, many expanded lesional clones stuck around in both scalp and blood, and this persistence may partly explain why relapse happens after treatment is stopped. Compared with mice, TCR sequences shared between patients were less clear, possibly partly because of HLA diversity across the patient population. Because the treated cohort was small and had only one nonresponder, larger studies are needed to examine links between baseline CD8+ expansion and response.

This specimen consisted of CD4+ T cells sorted from blood, obtained at roughly week 36, from a patient treated with tofacitinib. The sequence joins TRBV6-1 to TRBJ1-5; 7 central bases correspond to TRBD1. The clonotype was recovered from a human donor with alopecia areata. The CDR3 protein sequence reads: CASSVVWDSPPQHF. The DNA reads TGTGCCAGCAGTGTAGTATGGGACAGCCCGCCCCAGCATTTT.